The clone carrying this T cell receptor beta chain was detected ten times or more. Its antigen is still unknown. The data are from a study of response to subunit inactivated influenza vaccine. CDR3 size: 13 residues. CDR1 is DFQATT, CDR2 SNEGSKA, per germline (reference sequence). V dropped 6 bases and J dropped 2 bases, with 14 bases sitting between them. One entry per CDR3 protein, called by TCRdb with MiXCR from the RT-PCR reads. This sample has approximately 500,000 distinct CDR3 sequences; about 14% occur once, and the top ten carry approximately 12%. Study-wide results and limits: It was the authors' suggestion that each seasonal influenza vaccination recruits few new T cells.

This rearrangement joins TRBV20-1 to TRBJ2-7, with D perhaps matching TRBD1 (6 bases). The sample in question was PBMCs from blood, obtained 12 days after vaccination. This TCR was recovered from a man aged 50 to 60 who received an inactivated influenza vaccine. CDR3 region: CSAPMGAAYEQYF. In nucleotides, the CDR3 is TGCAGTGCCCCGATGGGGGCCGCCTACGAGCAGTACTTC.